The 18 T cell receptor beta chains below all came from one sample that was sequenced in a study of blood T cell repertoires in COVID-19. Only in-frame clones appear in the TCRdb table, and some are missing; sequencing was by immunoSEQ multiplex PCR. The sample includes around 250,000 clones, about 80% seen only once; the top ten take about 4.4%. Sequenced material: peripheral blood. These receptors came from a man between 50 and 59 years old with active or convalescent COVID-19.

CDR3 sequence: CASSFRLAGTPGNEQFF. CDR3 nucleotide sequence: TGCGCCAGCAGCTTCAGACTAGCGGGGACCCCGGGCAATGAGCAGTTCTTC. The rearrangement links TRBV5-1 to TRBJ2-1; TRBD2 matches at 11 bases. The length of the CDR3 is 17 residues. Trimming took 2 bases from V and 6 from J; bases not matched to a gene: 10. Germline CDR1 is SGHRS and CDR2 is YFSETQ.

The chain combines TRBV18 with TRBJ2-7, with a possible D match to TRBD2 (7 bases). This CDR3 is built from 16 residues. From germline, CDR1 is KGHSH and CDR2 LQKENI. The germline V and J ends were trimmed by 3 bases and 3 bases, with 18 bases remaining between them. Here the CDR3 reads CASSPLGGASVYEQYF. CDR3 DNA sequence: TGTGCCAGCTCACCGTTGGGGGGGGCTTCCGTCTACGAGCAGTACTTC.

This sequence joins TRBV27 and TRBJ1-2; 7 positions match TRBD1. The CDR3 has 14 amino acids. V lost 4 bases and J lost 7; bases outside the gene matches: 9. CDR1 and CDR2 from the germline V gene are MNHEY and SMNVEV (reference sequence). The DNA for the CDR3 is TGTGCCAGCAGTTCCCCGGTGAGGACAGGTGGCTACACCTTC. As protein: CASSSPVRTGGYTF.

The chain carries TRBV27 and TRBJ2-7; the match to TRBD2 covers 9 bases. V dropped 3 bases and J dropped 4; count of bases not matched to a gene: 7. Germline assignment: CDR1 MNHEY and CDR2 SMNVEV (reference sequence). This CDR3 has 15 residues. Here the CDR3 reads CASSFRQAGGYEQYF. The CDR3 DNA is TGTGCCAGCAGTTTCCGCCAAGCGGGGGGTTACGAGCAGTACTTC.

V and J are TRBV18 and TRBJ2-1; D remains ambiguous. CDR3 size: 13 residues. Germline loops: CDR1 KGHSH, CDR2 LQKENI. V lost 2 bases and J lost 11, with 13 bases in between. The CDR3 loop reads CASSPSPRSKQFF. The DNA of the CDR3 is TGTGCCAGCTCACCATCCCCCCGGTCTAAGCAGTTCTTC.

The chain uses TRBV9 and TRBJ2-7; TRBD1 matches at 8 bases. This CDR3 is 14 amino acids long. CDR1 SGDLS and CDR2 YYNGEE come from the germline V gene. V lost 3 bases to trimming and J lost 3 bases; unmatched junction nucleotides: 5. The CDR3 bases are TGTGCCAGCAGCGCGACAGGGGAAGGCTACGAGCAGTACTTC. Translation gives CASSATGEGYEQYF.

This clone turned up a few times. This sequence joins TRBV11-2 and TRBJ1-5; a weak D match, TRBD1 (5 bases). CDR3 length equals 13 residues. The germline gives CDR1 SGHAT, CDR2 FQNNGV. V lost 1 base and J 7 bases, leaving 8 bases between the germline ends. CDR3: CASSLAREQPQHF. The CDR3 DNA is TGTGCCAGCAGCTTAGCCAGGGAACAGCCCCAGCATTTT. Full variable domain (rest looked up from reference TRBV11-2 and TRBJ1-5): EAGVAQSPRYKIIEKRQSVAFWCNPISGHATLYWYQQILGQGPKLLIQFQNNGVVDDSQLPKDRFSAERLKGVDSTLKIQPAKLEDSAVYLCASSLAREQPQHFGDGTRLSIL.

This clone showed up just a few times. This chain uses TRBV7-9 with TRBJ2-5, with a tentative D call TRBD1 (7 bases). The germline V gene has CDR1 SEHNR and CDR2 FQNEAQ (reference sequence). V dropped 5 bases and J dropped 4 bases, with 20 bases sitting between them. CDR3 length: 16 residues. As DNA, the CDR3 is TGTGCCAGCAGCCCCCCTTTCCGCCAGGGGGGAGAGACCCAGTACTTC. Translating it yields CASSPPFRQGGETQYF.

The genes are TRBV4-2 and TRBJ1-1, with D possibly being TRBD1 (6 bases). The germline gives CDR1 LGHNA, CDR2 YNFKEQ. The CDR3 is made up of 14 amino acids. Trimming removed 7 bases from V and 0 bases from J, with 12 bases in between. Written as DNA, the CDR3 is TGTGCCAGCACCCCGGACAGAATGAACACTGAAGCTTTCTTT. This sequence encodes CASTPDRMNTEAFF.

The chain combines TRBV12-3 or TRBV12-4 with TRBJ2-7; no firm D call. V was clipped by 7 bases and J by 3 bases, with 4 bases between them. The CDR3 is 10 amino acids. CDR3 coding DNA: TGTGCCAGCACCTGCTACGAGCAGTACTTC. Amino acid sequence: CASTCYEQYF.

V gene TRBV2 combines with J gene TRBJ1-1; possible D gene TRBD1, 6 bases. V lost 6 bases and J 1 base, leaving 15 bases between the germline ends. Germline V gives CDR1 SNHLY, CDR2 FYNNEI. The CDR3 spans 15 residues. Written as DNA, the CDR3 is TGTGCCAGCAGGCAGGGGCGCTCGCAGAACACTGAAGCTTTCTTT. The encoded protein is CASRQGRSQNTEAFF.

The chain is built from TRBV15 and TRBJ1-5; 10 bases are a match to TRBD1. V was pared by 5 bases and J by 5 bases, with 6 bases of the junction left unmatched. The CDR3 is 15 residues long. CDR1 and CDR2 (germline): LNHNV, YYDKDF (reference sequence). CDR3 in amino acids: CATSPRQGADQPQHF. In nucleotides, the CDR3 is TGTGCCACCAGCCCACGACAGGGGGCGGATCAGCCCCAGCATTTT.

This clone was observed a few times. V usage is TRBV28 and J usage is TRBJ1-2; D gene ambiguous. Trimming shortened V by 3 bases and J by 5 bases, and 10 bases separated the two germline ends. Germline CDR1 and CDR2: MDHEN and SYDVKM. The CDR3 length is 13 residues. The CDR3 reads CASSFMGRYGYTF. Written as DNA, the CDR3 is TGTGCCAGCAGTTTTATGGGGAGGTATGGCTACACCTTC.

V usage is TRBV5-8 and J usage is TRBJ2-5, with a possible D match to TRBD1 (5 bases). This CDR3 comprises 13 residues. V shed 3 bases and J shed 2 bases, with 8 bases lying between them. Germline V gives CDR1 SGHTS, CDR2 YDEGEE. The CDR3 sequence is CASSSGIQETQYF. DNA of the CDR3: TGTGCCAGCAGCTCAGGGATTCAAGAGACCCAGTACTTC.

The rearrangement joins TRBV27 to TRBJ1-6; a weak D match, TRBD1 (6 bases). The V end lost 7 bases, the J end lost 7 bases, and 20 bases lay between the germline ends. Looked up from germline, CDR1 is MNHEY and CDR2 is SMNVEV (reference sequence). This CDR3 region has 16 residues. CDR3 region: CASTLKQGLQNSPLHF. The DNA for the CDR3 is TGTGCCAGCACCCTTAAACAGGGTCTCCAAAATTCACCCCTCCACTTT.

Details on this clone: The same CDR3 can be traced to other DNA sequences in this sample. The chain couples TRBV6-5 to TRBJ1-1; D might be TRBD1 (5 bases). The CDR3 totals 11 residues. Trimming took 7 bases from V and 3 from J, leaving 6 bases between them. Looked up from germline, CDR1 is MNHEY and CDR2 is SVGAGI. As DNA, the CDR3 is TGTGCCAGCATCAGGGACACTGAAGCTTTCTTT. Translated: CASIRDTEAFF.

The chain joins TRBV10-3 to TRBJ2-7; 7 bases match TRBD2. The CDR3 contains 15 residues. Looked up from germline, CDR1 is ENHRY and CDR2 is SYGVKD. J was trimmed by 0 bases and V by 2 bases; bases with no gene match: 4. CDR3 nucleotide sequence: TGTGCCATCAGTGAGGGAGCGGGAAGCTCCTACGAGCAGTACTTC. Amino acids: CAISEGAGSSYEQYF.

The chain couples TRBV30 to TRBJ2-3; the match to TRBD2 covers 10 bases. This CDR3 comprises 14 residues. CDR1 is GTSNPN, CDR2 SVGIG, per germline (reference sequence). J was trimmed by 9 bases and V by 2 bases; bases with no gene match: 8. CDR3 residues: CAWSSLAGVDTQYF. DNA for the CDR3: TGTGCCTGGAGTTCCCTAGCGGGGGTCGACACGCAGTATTTT.